This T cell receptor beta chain is drawn from a study of blood T cell repertoires in COVID-19. In the study overall: The study drew acute and convalescent COVID-19 samples from the United States, Italy and Spain. Nucleic acid was either cDNA or gDNA, and it came from T cells, B-cell-depleted T cells, or PBMCs.

About this clone itself: Other DNA sequences in the same sample also yield this CDR3.

It was during active infection that Seattle patients were enrolled and then longitudinally followed. The ends lost 1 base at V and 4 bases at J; junction bases unmatched: 4. Germline assignment: CDR1 SGHDN and CDR2 FVKESK. The CDR3 is made up of 16 amino acids. In the authors' workflow: Amplification of reference gene primers provided the estimated nucleated cell counts. TCRdb keeps only in-frame clones here, not all; method: immunoSEQ multiplex PCR. Clone size and V and J calls were adopted from that table, with D and trimming inferred from the DNA. The sample has over 120,000 clones; 75% to 85% are singletons.

The sample taken for sequencing was peripheral blood. The chain combines TRBV14 with TRBJ2-1; 10 bases map to TRBD2. This clonotype was sampled from a woman in her seventies with COVID-19, enrolled during active disease. The CDR3 DNA reads as TGTGCCAGCAGCCAAGTCGGTAGCGGGGGGTACAATGAGCAGTTCTTC. This sequence encodes CASSQVGSGGYNEQFF.